A single sample is the source of the 2 T cell receptor beta chains below, sequenced in a study of beta chain features in type 1 diabetes. Sequencing targeted expressed TCRB transcripts, as all isolated RNA had been reverse transcribed. The assay was immunoSEQ multiplex PCR, and TCRdb's table has in-frame clones only and misses some. There are roughly 450,000 clones in the sample; roughly 13% occur only once, and under 0.04% lies in the top ten. Sequencing used naive CD4+ T cells from blood. All receptors derive from a man aged 25-40 years in good health.

The V and J genes are TRBV29-1 and TRBJ2-1; 12 bases line up with TRBD2. This CDR3 has 17 residues. Unmatched junction bases numbered 10, after V lost 7 bases and J lost 0 bases. The germline gives CDR1 SQVTM, CDR2 ANQGSEA. The CDR3 coding sequence is TGCAGCGCCTACGACTGGACTAGCGGGAACTCCTACAATGAGCAGTTCTTC. It encodes CSAYDWTSGNSYNEQFF.

The CDR3 nucleotides are TGTGCCAGCAGTTACAGCGGTGGCCCGAACACTGAAGCTTTCTTT. Protein: CASSYSGGPNTEAFF. V is TRBV6-5 and J is TRBJ1-1; D gene ambiguous. CDR3 size: 15 residues. Trimming pared 2 bases from V and 1 base from J, leaving 11 bases between. Germline values: CDR1 MNHEY, CDR2 SVGAGI.